The 19 T cell receptor beta chains listed next were all sequenced from one sample in a study of CD8+ T cells in alopecia areata. Reverse transcription of extracted RNA yielded cDNA, which provided the sequencing template. Generated by immunoSEQ multiplex PCR, the TCRdb table keeps only in-frame clones and is missing some. The table lists 150,000 to 200,000 clones, roughly 50% of them singletons. Noted treatment: oral pan-JAK inhibitor, 5-10 mg twice daily. The input for sequencing was CD8+ T cells sorted from blood, taken at week 24, from a patient treated with tofacitinib. These receptors all come from a human donor with alopecia areata.

The V call is TRBV9, the J call TRBJ1-2; D may be TRBD1 (5 bases). V was pared by 0 bases and J by 7 bases, with 7 bases between. Germline V lookup: CDR1 SGDLS, CDR2 YYNGEE. The CDR3 contains 12 residues. The CDR3 reads CASSVGGGGYTF. DNA for the CDR3: TGTGCCAGCAGCGTAGGCGGGGGTGGCTACACCTTC.

The chain is built from TRBV4-3 and TRBJ2-3; TRBD1 is a possible D gene (5 bases). Trimming removed 1 base at V and 4 bases at J, with 9 bases between. From germline, CDR1 is LGHNA and CDR2 YSLEER. The CDR3 runs 14 residues. In nucleotides, the CDR3 is TGCGCCAGCAGCCAAGCCAGGGATTCAGATACGCAGTATTTT. Protein product: CASSQARDSDTQYF.

The V call is TRBV15, the J call TRBJ2-7; no clear D. The CDR3 is made up of 12 amino acids. V dropped 4 bases and J dropped 6 bases, with 10 bases sitting between them. The germline CDR1 and CDR2 sequences are LNHNV and YYDKDF (reference sequence). The CDR3 DNA follows: TGTGCCACCAGCACCCCCTCGGGCGAGCAGTACTTC. This gives the protein CATSTPSGEQYF. Combining the CDR3 with reference TRBV15 and TRBJ2-7 gives the whole variable domain DAMVIQNPRYQVTQFGKPVTLSCSQTLNHNVMYWYQQKSSQAPKLLFHYYDKDFNNEADTPDNFQSRRPNTSFCFLDIRSPGLGDTAMYLCATSTPSGEQYFGPGTRLTVT.

The chain carries TRBV2 and TRBJ2-1; D ambiguous. This CDR3 has 10 amino acids. Trimming left V 6 bases short and J 13 bases short, with 10 bases between. CDR1 SNHLY and CDR2 FYNNEI come from the germline V gene. DNA of the CDR3: TGTGCCAGCAGGGGGTTGGTTCAGTTCTTC. This encodes CASRGLVQFF.

The CDR3 DNA sequence: TGTGCCAGCAGCGCGACCGGCGGGGGCTACAATGAGCAGTTCTTC. This translates into CASSATGGGYNEQFF. This chain connects TRBV7-9 to TRBJ2-1, with 7 nucleotides matching TRBD2. Trimming cost V 5 bases and J 3 bases; bases outside gene matches: 7. CDR3 length: 15 amino acids. Germline V gene lookup returns CDR1 SEHNR and CDR2 FQNEAQ (reference sequence).

In its sample, this clone was seen a few times. The rearrangement joins TRBV29-1 to TRBJ2-7; 8 bases agree with TRBD1. After removal of 4 bases from V and 3 bases from J, the junction contained 8 bases not matched to a gene. Per germline, CDR1 SQVTM and CDR2 ANQGSEA. This CDR3 spans 14 amino acids. The CDR3 DNA reads TGCAGCGTTGGCGACAGGGGATCAGGCTACGAGCAGTACTTC. This sequence encodes CSVGDRGSGYEQYF.

This clone was seen a handful of times. This chain connects TRBV29-1 to TRBJ1-2; no clear D gene. The CDR3 consists of 13 residues. The ends were cut back, 1 base at V and 4 bases at J, with 10 bases in the middle. Germline V gene sequence: CDR1 SQVTM, CDR2 ANQGSEA. The CDR3 region is CSVEGPRSYGYTF. The CDR3 bases are TGCAGCGTTGAAGGCCCGAGATCCTATGGCTACACCTTC. Together with reference TRBV29-1 and TRBJ1-2, the CDR3 gives the full variable domain: SAVISQKPSRDICQRGTSLTIQCQVDSQVTMMFWYRQQPGQSLTLIATANQGSEATYESGFVIDKFPISRPNLTFSTLTVSNMSPEDSSIYLCSVEGPRSYGYTFGSGTRLTVV.

This clone was detected a few times. The chain has TRBV19 and TRBJ2-2; no clear D gene. The CDR3 sequence is 11 residues long. Germline assignment: CDR1 LNHDA and CDR2 SQIVND (reference sequence). In DNA form, the CDR3 reads TGTGTACAGAGTCCGACCGGGGAGCTGTTTTTT. This gives the protein CVQSPTGELFF.

The chain employs TRBV4-3 and TRBJ2-2; tentatively, D is TRBD1 (7 bases). V gave up 4 bases and J gave up 3 bases, with 15 bases separating them. Germline V CDR1 and CDR2: LGHNA, YSLEER. The CDR3 is 16 amino acids. CDR3 protein: CASSRLRGADTGELFF. As DNA, the CDR3 is TGCGCCAGCAGCCGCCTCAGGGGGGCCGACACCGGGGAGCTGTTTTTT.

The chain links TRBV4-3 to TRBJ2-3, with D perhaps given as TRBD1 or TRBD2 (6 bases each). V was shortened by 0 bases and J by 5 bases, with 15 bases between the two germline ends. The CDR3 consists of 16 residues. The V gene's germline CDR1 is LGHNA and CDR2 YSLEER. CDR3 amino acids: CASSQDVWGAGDTQYF. As DNA, the CDR3 is TGCGCCAGCAGCCAAGATGTTTGGGGGGCGGGAGATACGCAGTATTTT.

This rearrangement joins TRBV7-6 to TRBJ2-1; a weak D match, TRBD1 (6 bases). Trimming pared 4 bases from V and 7 bases from J, leaving 20 bases between. CDR3 length: 16 amino acids. Looked up from germline, CDR1 is SGHVS and CDR2 is FNYEAQ. CDR3 region: CASSSSGTRLGNEQFF. The CDR3 nucleotides are TGTGCCAGCAGCTCGTCCGGGACACGCTTAGGGAATGAGCAGTTCTTC.

This clone has just a few counts. The V and J genes are TRBV10-3 and TRBJ2-7, with 9 bases identical to TRBD1. Germline V gives CDR1 ENHRY, CDR2 SYGVKD. The ends lost 6 bases at V and 2 bases at J; junction bases unmatched: 8. The CDR3 length is 15 residues. This CDR3 is CAIRTGQGDAYEQYF. CDR3 DNA: TGTGCCATCAGGACGGGACAGGGTGACGCCTACGAGCAGTACTTC.

The V call is TRBV14, the J call TRBJ1-2; D not certain. The V end lost 5 bases, the J end lost 8 bases, and 15 bases lay between the germline ends. CDR1 SGHDN and CDR2 FVKESK come from the germline V gene. CDR3 length: 13 amino acids. The CDR3 coding sequence is TGTGCCAGCAGCTATCGCACGACTGAAGGCTACACCTTC. Its protein is CASSYRTTEGYTF.

V usage is TRBV29-1 and J usage is TRBJ1-2; a possible D gene is TRBD1 (5 bases). V lost 8 bases, J lost 2 bases, and 15 bases lay in between. Germline V lookup: CDR1 SQVTM, CDR2 ANQGSEA. The CDR3 contains 13 residues. The CDR3 spells CSLSGEGNYGYTF. The CDR3 DNA is TGCAGCCTTTCCGGGGAGGGGAACTATGGCTACACCTTC.

The chain couples TRBV29-1 to TRBJ1-2; 8 bases align to TRBD1. Germline loops: CDR1 SQVTM, CDR2 ANQGSEA. The CDR3 is 13 residues long. V dropped 5 bases and J dropped 8; count of bases not matched to a gene: 10. Written as DNA, the CDR3 is TGCAGCGTTCAGATGGACAGGGAGGGCGGCTACACCTTC. It is translated as CSVQMDREGGYTF.

The genes are TRBV2 and TRBJ1-5; 8 nucleotides align to TRBD1. The CDR3 is 13 residues long. After removal of 8 bases from V and 3 bases from J, the junction contained 3 bases not matched to a gene. The germline gives CDR1 SNHLY, CDR2 FYNNEI. CDR3 amino acids: CASLQGANQPQHF. CDR3 sequence (DNA): TGTGCCAGCTTGCAGGGGGCCAATCAGCCCCAGCATTTT.

Comments on this clone: Other nucleotide sequences from this sample produce the same CDR3. The chain carries TRBV7-2 and TRBJ1-5; no reliable D call. This CDR3 comprises 12 residues. Germline assignment: CDR1 SGHTA and CDR2 FQGNSA. V lost 6 bases and J 4 bases, leaving 7 bases between the germline ends. CDR3 sequence (DNA): TGTGCCAGCAGTCTAGGGAATCAGCCCCAGCATTTT. Its protein product is CASSLGNQPQHF.

This chain uses TRBV27 with TRBJ2-2; TRBD2 agrees at 11 bases. The CDR3 is made up of 16 amino acids. Trimming removed 9 bases from V and 2 bases from J; junction bases left unmatched: 8. In germline, CDR1 is MNHEY, CDR2 SMNVEV (reference sequence). The CDR3 spells CASTLSGGANTGELFF. As DNA, the CDR3 is TGTGCCAGTACCCTTAGCGGGGGGGCCAACACCGGGGAGCTGTTTTTT.

The V gene is TRBV6-1, the J gene TRBJ2-7; D gene ambiguous. The V end was cut by 1 base, the J end by 4 bases, with 8 bases between. The germline V gene has CDR1 MNHNS and CDR2 SASEGT. The CDR3 consists of 13 residues. The CDR3 loop is CASSEGKGYEQYF. The CDR3 bases are TGTGCCAGCAGTGAAGGCAAAGGGTACGAGCAGTACTTC.